Given below is one TCR beta chain in context. This record belongs to a study of blood T cell repertoires in COVID-19. For the study at large: Collection of acute and convalescent COVID-19 samples took place in the United States, Italy and Spain. T cells, B-cell-depleted T cells, or PBMCs provided the cDNA or gDNA that served as material.

Profiled with immunoSEQ multiplex PCR; TCRdb holds only in-frame clones, not every one. Of roughly 230,000 clones in the sample, 80% to 90% are singletons; the top ten hold roughly 4.8%. Sequencing was performed on peripheral blood. This sequence was found in a woman aged 40 to 50 who had recovered from COVID-19.

The CDR3 spells CASSLGLAGELFF. The CDR3, as DNA: TGTGCCAGCAGCTTAGGTCTAGCCGGGGAGCTGTTTTTT. The chain carries TRBV11-3 and TRBJ2-2, with unresolved D. The CDR3 is made up of 13 amino acids. CDR1 SGHNT and CDR2 YENEEA come from the germline V gene. Deletions cut 1 base from V and 6 bases from J, with 6 bases between.